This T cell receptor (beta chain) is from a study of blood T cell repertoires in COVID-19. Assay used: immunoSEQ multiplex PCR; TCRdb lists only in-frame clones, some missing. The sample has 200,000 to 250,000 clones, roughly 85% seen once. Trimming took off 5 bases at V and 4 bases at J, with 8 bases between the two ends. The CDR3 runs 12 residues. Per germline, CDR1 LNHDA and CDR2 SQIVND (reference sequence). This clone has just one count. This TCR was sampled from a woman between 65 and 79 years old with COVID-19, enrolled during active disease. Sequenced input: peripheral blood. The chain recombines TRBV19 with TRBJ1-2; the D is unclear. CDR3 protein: CASSLRGYGYTF. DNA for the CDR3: TGTGCCAGTAGTCTCCGGGGCTATGGCTACACCTTC.